Many counts were recorded for the clone carrying this T cell receptor (beta chain). These data come from a study of T-cell reconstitution after alpha-beta-depleted transplantation in children. The CDR3 extends over 17 amino acids. Germline values: CDR1 SGHTA, CDR2 FQGNSA. Trimming shortened V by 1 base and J by 1 base, and 17 bases separated the two germline ends. Preparation of the TCRbeta library was carried out with unique molecular identifiers. MiXCR, applied by TCRdb to the PCR reads, yields one record per CDR3 protein. Found here are roughly 120,000 distinct CDR3 sequences, around 10% of them singletons; the top ten hold 8%.

This sample comprised PBMCs from the stem cell graft donor, obtained from the stem cell graft. J is TRBJ2-7 and V is TRBV7-2; possibly TRBD1 for D (5 bases). This sequence originates from a human donor who donated a stem cell graft to a child with acute lymphoblastic leukemia. CDR3 region: CASSLGTRQTYSYEQYF. The CDR3 bases are TGTGCCAGCAGCTTAGGAACCCGACAGACCTATTCCTACGAGCAGTACTTC.